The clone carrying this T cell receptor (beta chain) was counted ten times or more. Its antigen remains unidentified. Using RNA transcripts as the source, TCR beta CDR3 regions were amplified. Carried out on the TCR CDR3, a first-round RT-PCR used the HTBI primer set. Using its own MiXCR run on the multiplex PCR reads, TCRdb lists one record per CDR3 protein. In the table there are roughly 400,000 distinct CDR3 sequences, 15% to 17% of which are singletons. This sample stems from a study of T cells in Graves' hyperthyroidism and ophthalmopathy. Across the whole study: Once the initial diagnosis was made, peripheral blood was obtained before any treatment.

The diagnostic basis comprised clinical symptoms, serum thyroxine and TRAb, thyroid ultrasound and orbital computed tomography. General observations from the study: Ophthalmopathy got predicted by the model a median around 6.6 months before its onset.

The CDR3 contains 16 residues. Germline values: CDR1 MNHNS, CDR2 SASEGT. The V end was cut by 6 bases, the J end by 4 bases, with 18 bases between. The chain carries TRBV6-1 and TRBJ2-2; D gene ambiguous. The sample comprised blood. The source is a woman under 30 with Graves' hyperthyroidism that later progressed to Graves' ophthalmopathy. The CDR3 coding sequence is TGTGCCAGCAGCCCTGGACCACCACCCACCACCGGGGAGCTGTTTTTT. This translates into CASSPGPPPTTGELFF.